The sequence of this T cell receptor (beta chain) was determined in a study of cytomegalovirus exposure and HLA in healthy donors. Turning to this clone: Antigen specificity is unknown.

60 Vbeta and 13 Jbeta primers were used in PCR. The protocol was immunoSEQ multiplex PCR, while the TCRdb copy is restricted to in-frame clones and leaves out a portion. The listing records about 40,000 clones. Whole-study results and caveats: While the bulk of TCR sequences proved rare, some public TCRs turned up in many donors. In a later analysis, common viral pathogens appeared linked to several of the most significant clusters.

The CDR3 is 14 amino acids. Germline CDR1 is KGHSH and CDR2 is LQKENI. Trimming took 3 bases from V and 3 from J, leaving 9 bases between them. Input material: PBMCs. This clonotype originated in a woman aged 25 to 39 in good health and CMV-seronegative. The chain is built from TRBV18 and TRBJ1-5; the D is unclear. The CDR3 is CASSPQISNQPQHF. In DNA, the CDR3 is TGTGCCAGCTCACCGCAGATCTCCAATCAGCCCCAGCATTTT.